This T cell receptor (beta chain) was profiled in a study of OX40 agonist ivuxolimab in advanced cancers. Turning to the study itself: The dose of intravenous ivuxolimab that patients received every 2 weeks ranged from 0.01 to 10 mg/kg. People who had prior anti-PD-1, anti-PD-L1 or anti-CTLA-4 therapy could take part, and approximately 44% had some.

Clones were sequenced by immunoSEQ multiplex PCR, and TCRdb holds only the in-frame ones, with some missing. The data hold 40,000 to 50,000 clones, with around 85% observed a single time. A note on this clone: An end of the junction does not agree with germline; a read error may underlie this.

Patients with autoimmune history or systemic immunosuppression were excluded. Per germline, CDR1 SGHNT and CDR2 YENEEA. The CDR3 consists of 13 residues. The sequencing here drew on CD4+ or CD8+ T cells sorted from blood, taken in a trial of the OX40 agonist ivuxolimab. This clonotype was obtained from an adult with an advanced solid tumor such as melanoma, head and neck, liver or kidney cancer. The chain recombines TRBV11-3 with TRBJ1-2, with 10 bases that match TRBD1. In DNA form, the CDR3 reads TGTGCCAGCAGCTTAGGACAGGGGGCGAACATCTTCTTC. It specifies CASSLGQGANIFF.